What follows are 3 T cell receptor beta chains derived from one specimen sequenced in a study of T cells in Graves' hyperthyroidism and ophthalmopathy. TCR beta CDR3 regions were amplified from RNA transcripts. Carried out on the TCR CDR3, a first-round RT-PCR used the HTBI primer set. TCRdb passed the multiplex PCR reads through MiXCR, listing each CDR3 protein once. The sample carries some 250,000 distinct CDR3 sequences, 12% to 15% recorded once. Sequencing used blood. Receptors were obtained from a woman between 50 and 59 years old with Graves' hyperthyroidism that later progressed to Graves' ophthalmopathy.

The chain carries TRBV2 and TRBJ1-1; D is unresolved. V was clipped by 5 bases and J by 3 bases, with 13 bases between them. The CDR3 has 14 residues. Looked up from germline, CDR1 is SNHLY and CDR2 is FYNNEI. DNA for the CDR3: TGTGCCAGCAGTCTCCGACATCCCTACACTGAAGCTTTCTTT. As protein: CASSLRHPYTEAFF.

To note about this clonotype: A much more abundant neighbour one base away suggests this may be a read error. The V gene is TRBV29-1, the J gene TRBJ2-7, with D possibly being TRBD2 (7 bases). The CDR3 covers 13 residues. In germline, CDR1 is SQVTM, CDR2 ANQGSEA. V was clipped by 3 bases and J by 5 bases, with 14 bases between them. In nucleotides, the CDR3 is TGCAGCGTTGATCAGGGGCGGGGGCACGAGCAGTACTTC. Translated, it gives CSVDQGRGHEQYF.

The CDR3 is CASSAPTSGSENEQFF. In DNA, the CDR3 is TGTGCCAGCAGCGCCCCGACTAGCGGGAGTGAAAATGAGCAGTTCTTC. The chain recombines TRBV9 with TRBJ2-1; 12 bases are a match to TRBD2. V lost 3 bases and J lost 7; bases outside the gene matches: 8. The CDR3 consists of 16 residues. The germline V gene encodes CDR1 SGDLS and CDR2 YYNGEE.